This T cell receptor (beta chain) was obtained from a study of cytomegalovirus exposure and HLA in healthy donors. CDR1 and CDR2 from the germline V gene are SGHVS and FNYEAQ. This CDR3 contains 16 residues. Trimming shortened V by 4 bases and J by 4 bases, and 17 bases separated the two germline ends. The PCR had 60 Vbeta and 13 Jbeta primers. Libraries were prepared by immunoSEQ multiplex PCR; TCRdb keeps only in-frame clonotypes and omits some of them. The table lists approximately 300,000 clones, 84% of them singletons. Study outcomes and limitations: An analysis done earlier found most TCR beta V segments productive about 87% or about 30% of the time. The authors reported that TCR beta sequences could predict HLA-A and HLA-B alleles. These predictions were accurate for most subjects in the first cohort. Among TCR sequences, most were rare, though some public TCRs appeared in many donors. As was reported, the classifier diagnosed cytomegalovirus status with high specificity and sensitivity.

A note on this clone: Its matching antigen is unknown.

The J gene is TRBJ1-5, the V gene TRBV7-6, with a possible D match to TRBD1 (5 bases). This clonotype was obtained from a middle-aged woman in good health and CMV-seropositive. Sequencing was performed on PBMCs. The CDR3 protein is CASSSTGGIRNQPQHF. CDR3 coding DNA: TGTGCCAGCAGCTCGACCGGGGGTATTCGGAATCAGCCCCAGCATTTT.